These 30 T cell receptor beta chains were sequenced from one sample in a study of T cells in Graves' hyperthyroidism and ophthalmopathy. The TCR beta CDR3 regions underwent amplification using RNA transcripts as the source. The TCR CDR3 first-round RT-PCR relied on the HTBI primer set. TCRdb independently ran MiXCR on the multiplex PCR reads; one entry per CDR3 protein. Counted here are hundreds of thousands of distinct CDR3 sequences, around 13% occurring once; the ten biggest clones make up more than 5%. What was sequenced was blood. Receptors were obtained from a woman between 25 and 40 years old with Graves' hyperthyroidism that later progressed to Graves' ophthalmopathy.

The chain carries TRBV20-1 and TRBJ2-5; 10 bases match TRBD2. This CDR3 contains 16 residues. Per the germline V gene, CDR1 is DFQATT and CDR2 is SNEGSKA (reference sequence). The V segment lost 6 bases and the J segment 1 base; nucleotides outside the gene matches: 11. CDR3: CSAERGLAELQETQYF. Written as DNA, the CDR3 is TGCAGTGCCGAGCGCGGACTAGCGGAGCTCCAAGAGACCCAGTACTTC.

This clonotype showed up many times. The chain is built from TRBV6-1 and TRBJ2-7, with 9 bases aligning to TRBD2. The CDR3 runs 15 residues. Germline trimming cut 4 bases from V and 1 base from J; bases unmatched to any gene: 5. CDR1 and CDR2 from the germline V gene are MNHNS and SASEGT. CDR3 residues: CASSALAGVSYEQYF. In nucleotides, the CDR3 is TGTGCCAGCAGTGCGTTAGCGGGAGTGTCCTACGAGCAGTACTTC.

This chain connects TRBV3-1 to TRBJ2-3; D uncertain. The CDR3 runs to 15 residues. Germline V gene lookup returns CDR1 LGHDT and CDR2 YNNKEL (reference sequence). With 0 bases removed from V and 0 bases from J, the gap between germline ends came to 7 bases. CDR3 DNA sequence: TGTGCCAGCAGCCAAGACTGGGCTAGCACAGATACGCAGTATTTT. Its translation is CASSQDWASTDTQYF.

This clonotype was seen ten or more times. This rearrangement joins TRBV27 to TRBJ2-5; D call uncertain. Germline CDR1 and CDR2: MNHEY and SMNVEV (reference sequence). The CDR3 spans 12 residues. Deletions cut 6 bases from V and 3 bases from J, with 8 bases between. The CDR3 sequence is CASRRREETQYF. Written as DNA, the CDR3 is TGTGCCAGCAGGCGACGGGAAGAGACCCAGTACTTC.

This clonotype was observed a handful of times. The V gene is TRBV6-1, the J gene TRBJ2-4; D may be TRBD1 (5 bases). V lost 6 bases to trimming and J lost 4 bases, with 13 bases between them. There are 14 residues in the CDR3. Germline V CDR1 and CDR2: MNHNS, SASEGT. The CDR3 DNA follows: TGTGCCAGCAGAACACTTAACAGGAAAAACATTCAGTACTTC. It translates to CASRTLNRKNIQYF.

Ten or more counts support this clonotype. The chain recombines TRBV30 with TRBJ2-3; 13 bases are a match to TRBD2. The germline gives CDR1 GTSNPN, CDR2 SVGIG (reference sequence). Trimming removed 8 bases from V and 5 bases from J; junction bases left unmatched: 13. The CDR3 loop spans 16 amino acids. CDR3 region: CAGTGTSGTGGDTQYF. The CDR3 DNA sequence: TGTGCCGGTACCGGGACTAGCGGGACCGGAGGAGATACGCAGTATTTT.

As for this clonotype: A read error may account for a junction end that differs from germline. The chain has TRBV5-5 and TRBJ1-4; D might be TRBD1 (5 bases). The CDR3 loop spans 16 amino acids. Germline CDR1 and CDR2: SGHKS and YYEKEE (reference sequence). CDR3 DNA sequence: TGCGCCAGCAGCTTGGTGGGGCTGCCTCCTAATGAAAAGCTGTGTTTT. Translated, it gives CASSLVGLPPNEKLCF.

In its sample, this clonotype was seen many times. The chain has TRBV2 and TRBJ1-5; D is ambiguous. The CDR3 runs 14 residues. V was trimmed by 6 bases and J by 1 base, leaving 10 bases between them. The germline V gene encodes CDR1 SNHLY and CDR2 FYNNEI. The CDR3 reads CASRALVSNQPQHF. CDR3 DNA: TGTGCCAGCAGAGCTTTAGTAAGCAATCAGCCCCAGCATTTT.

This clonotype was seen many times. This chain connects TRBV6-2 or TRBV6-3 to TRBJ2-5, with 12 bases identical to TRBD2. V lost 6 bases to trimming and J lost 5 bases; unmatched junction nucleotides: 13. CDR1 and CDR2 (germline): MNHEY, SVGEGT. The CDR3 has 17 residues. The CDR3 spells CASSRAPSGRVTETQYF. In DNA form, the CDR3 reads TGTGCCAGCAGCCGAGCGCCTAGCGGGAGGGTAACGGAGACCCAGTACTTC.

This clonotype appeared many times. This chain links TRBV2 with TRBJ1-4, with 9 nucleotides matching TRBD1. CDR3 size: 15 residues. V was clipped by 5 bases and J by 8 bases; unmatched bases: 9. From germline, CDR1 is SNHLY and CDR2 FYNNEI. The CDR3 DNA follows: TGTGCCAGCAGTAGAAACAGGGGGCTCGGGGAAAAACTGTTTTTT. Translated: CASSRNRGLGEKLFF.

This clonotype showed up many times. The chain carries TRBV9 and TRBJ2-7; no reliable D call. The CDR3 covers 13 residues. V was trimmed by 3 bases and J by 5 bases, leaving 12 bases between them. Germline lookup yields CDR1 SGDLS and CDR2 YYNGEE. CDR3 coding DNA: TGTGCCAGCAGCGGTCCGGCCTGGGACGAGCAGTACTTC. This sequence encodes CASSGPAWDEQYF.

This clonotype was observed many times. The rearrangement links TRBV7-2 to TRBJ1-2; a possible D gene is TRBD1 (6 bases). CDR3 length: 13 amino acids. Trimming pared 1 base from V and 5 bases from J, leaving 8 bases between. CDR1 is SGHTA and CDR2 is FQGNSA in the germline V gene. CDR3 DNA sequence: TGTGCCAGCAGCTTAGAGGGGGGGTATGGCTACACCTTC. As protein: CASSLEGGYGYTF.

In its sample, this clonotype was seen a few times. The J gene is TRBJ2-3, the V gene TRBV28; D is unclear. Trimming stripped 5 bases from V and 0 bases from J, with 15 bases between. This CDR3 spans 16 amino acids. Germline V gives CDR1 MDHEN, CDR2 SYDVKM. This CDR3 reads CASSSPRTRSTDTQYF. The CDR3 region has the DNA TGTGCCAGCAGTAGCCCCCGTACGAGGAGCACAGATACGCAGTATTTT.

This clonotype was counted a few times. The rearrangement joins TRBV5-1 to TRBJ2-3; 12 bases match TRBD2. CDR3 length: 19 residues. The V gene end was trimmed by 0 bases and the J gene end by 0 bases; junction bases not matched to a gene: 8. In germline, CDR1 is SGHRS, CDR2 YFSETQ. CDR3 in amino acids: CASSLGPGLAGASTDTQYF. The CDR3, as DNA: TGCGCCAGCAGCTTGGGGCCGGGACTAGCGGGTGCTAGCACAGATACGCAGTATTTT.

As for this clonotype: A much larger clone is a single base away; this may be a read error. The CDR3 loop is CSAIDGNTDTQYF. The DNA of the CDR3 is TGCAGTGCTATAGATGGGAACACAGATACGCAGTATTTT. The rearrangement links TRBV20-1 to TRBJ2-3; no firm D call. Trimming took off 4 bases at V and 2 bases at J, with 10 bases between the two ends. The length of the CDR3 is 13 residues. Germline CDR1 is DFQATT and CDR2 is SNEGSKA (reference sequence).

This clonotype was seen a handful of times. The chain combines TRBV7-6 with TRBJ2-5; 9 bases fit TRBD1. Trimming removed 5 bases from V and 6 bases from J; junction bases left unmatched: 13. This CDR3 spans 16 amino acids. CDR1 is SGHVS and CDR2 is FNYEAQ in the germline V gene. CDR3 nucleotide sequence: TGTGCCAGCAGCCAAACATTCCGGGACAGGGAGAAGACCCAGTACTTC. Translating it yields CASSQTFRDREKTQYF.

This sequence joins TRBV10-3 and TRBJ1-1; a weak D match, TRBD1 (5 bases). The germline CDR1 and CDR2 sequences are ENHRY and SYGVKD. Trimming removed 7 bases at V and 8 bases at J, with 17 bases between. The CDR3 is 13 residues long. The CDR3 loop reads CAITAGTPHEAFF. In nucleotides, the CDR3 is TGTGCCATCACCGCCGGGACTCCACACGAAGCTTTCTTT.

There are many counts of this clonotype. V usage is TRBV28 and J usage is TRBJ1-3; no clear D gene. Germline V gene lookup returns CDR1 MDHEN and CDR2 SYDVKM. The CDR3 spans 11 residues. V lost 5 bases to trimming and J lost 7 bases, with 6 bases between them. In nucleotides, the CDR3 is TGTGCCAGCAGTCAAAGGAACACCATATATTTT. Amino acid sequence: CASSQRNTIYF.

The gene calls are TRBV20-1 and TRBJ1-3, with D possibly TRBD1 on 6 matching bases. Germline-derived CDR1 and CDR2 are DFQATT and SNEGSKA (reference sequence). CDR3 size: 13 residues. Trimming removed 4 bases from V and 3 bases from J, with 10 bases in between. CDR3 coding DNA: TGCAGTGCTATTACAGGGAATGGAAACACCATATATTTT. This sequence encodes CSAITGNGNTIYF.

There are many counts of this clonotype. The genes are TRBV12-3 or TRBV12-4 and TRBJ1-4; 7 bases agree with TRBD1. V shed 6 bases, J shed 7 bases, and the junction held 2 bases outside the gene matches. This CDR3 has 12 amino acids. In nucleotides, the CDR3 is TGTGCCAGCAGCTGGGACAGTGAAAAACTGTTTTTT. Its protein is CASSWDSEKLFF.

This clonotype was detected ten times or more. This sequence joins TRBV28 and TRBJ2-7; tentatively, D is TRBD1 (6 bases). V was pared by 5 bases and J by 5 bases, with 22 bases between. The germline V gene encodes CDR1 MDHEN and CDR2 SYDVKM. This CDR3 has 16 residues. Here the CDR3 reads CASSPGSWEQGNEQYF. Written as DNA, the CDR3 is TGTGCCAGCAGTCCGGGGTCGTGGGAGCAGGGGAACGAGCAGTACTTC. The full variable domain, completed using reference TRBV28 and TRBJ2-7, is DVKVTQSSRYLVKRTGEKVFLECVQDMDHENMFWYRQDPGLGLRLIYFSYDVKMKEKGDIPEGYSVSREKKERFSLILESASTNQTSMYLCASSPGSWEQGNEQYFGPGTRLTVT.

The table lists this clonotype with many counts. This chain connects TRBV20-1 to TRBJ2-1, with D perhaps TRBD2 (6 bases). Germline CDR1 DFQATT, CDR2 SNEGSKA (reference sequence). V shed 1 base and J shed 2 bases, with 18 bases lying between them. The CDR3 covers 17 residues. The CDR3 region has the DNA TGCAGTGCTAGAGGGGCGGGAAGCGGTACGCCCTACAATGAGCAGTTCTTC. Amino acid sequence: CSARGAGSGTPYNEQFF.

This chain links TRBV7-8 with TRBJ2-7; 15 nucleotides align to TRBD2. CDR1 is SGHVS and CDR2 is FQNEAQ in the germline V gene. V lost 4 bases, J lost 9 bases, and 7 bases stayed unmatched. The CDR3 loop spans 15 amino acids. In DNA form, the CDR3 reads TGTGCCAGCAGCTCCCGGACTAGCGGGAGGGCGACGCAGTACTTC. Translation: CASSSRTSGRATQYF.

The gene calls are TRBV3-1 and TRBJ1-5; D is unresolved. V gave up 4 bases and J gave up 1 base, with 17 bases separating them. This CDR3 is 17 amino acids long. Per germline, CDR1 LGHDT and CDR2 YNNKEL (reference sequence). The CDR3 DNA reads as TGTGCCAGCAGCCCCTCCTGGTCGGTACAGAGCAATCAGCCCCAGCATTTT. Translation: CASSPSWSVQSNQPQHF.

The gene calls are TRBV5-1 and TRBJ1-2; D perhaps matches TRBD1 (5 bases). Germline CDR1 is SGHRS and CDR2 is YFSETQ. With 4 bases removed from V and 0 bases from J, the gap between germline ends came to 22 bases. This CDR3 is 18 amino acids long. The DNA of the CDR3 is TGCGCCAGCAGCGCTTCGACCGGGACGCGGAACGCTAACTATGGCTACACCTTC. Translation: CASSASTGTRNANYGYTF.

The chain carries TRBV20-1 and TRBJ2-1; D is tentatively TRBD1 or TRBD2 (6 bases each). V was cut by 3 bases and J by 4 bases, with 22 bases left in between. Germline values: CDR1 DFQATT, CDR2 SNEGSKA (reference sequence). This CDR3 comprises 17 residues. The CDR3 loop is CSASHSTGTGQYNEQFF. DNA of the CDR3: TGCAGTGCTAGTCACTCCACCGGGACTGGACAGTACAATGAGCAGTTCTTC.

This clonotype was counted only a few times. The rearrangement joins TRBV27 to TRBJ2-5; the match to TRBD2 covers 13 bases. The germline V gene has CDR1 MNHEY and CDR2 SMNVEV (reference sequence). CDR3 size: 15 residues. V lost 5 bases to trimming and J lost 4 bases; unmatched junction nucleotides: 4. Written as DNA, the CDR3 is TGTGCCAGCAGTCCTCGGACTAGCGGGGGAGAGACCCAGTACTTC. Amino acids: CASSPRTSGGETQYF.

Many counts were recorded for this clonotype. CDR3 sequence (DNA): TGTGCCAGCAGCTTAAGCGTAATCGGGCACCCCTACGAGCAGTACTTC. It encodes CASSLSVIGHPYEQYF. J is TRBJ2-7 and V is TRBV11-3; D is unresolved. Germline V gene lookup returns CDR1 SGHNT and CDR2 YENEEA. The V gene lost 2 bases and the J gene lost 2 bases, with 16 bases spanning the gap. CDR3 size: 16 residues.

Written as DNA, the CDR3 is TGCGCCAGCAGCTGGGGGACTAGCGGAGGGAATGAGCAGTTCTTC. Its protein product is CASSWGTSGGNEQFF. This chain links TRBV5-1 with TRBJ2-1; 11 bases align to TRBD2. CDR3 length equals 15 residues. Germline CDR1 and CDR2: SGHRS and YFSETQ. V shed 3 bases and J 7 bases; nucleotides not matched to a gene: 6.

The CDR3 protein is CASADPLAAEETQYF. In DNA, the CDR3 is TGTGCCAGCGCCGATCCTCTAGCGGCCGAAGAGACCCAGTACTTC. This chain joins TRBV19 and TRBJ2-5, with TRBD2 matching over 7 bases. CDR3 size: 15 residues. J gave up 3 bases and V 9 bases, and 13 bases lay outside the gene matches. CDR1 is LNHDA and CDR2 is SQIVND in the germline V gene (reference sequence).